The 26 T cell receptor beta chains below were found in one sample sequenced in a study of response to subunit inactivated influenza vaccine. TCRdb redid the calling of the RT-PCR reads with MiXCR, one entry per CDR3 protein. This table has some 550,000 distinct CDR3 sequences, approximately 24% appearing once. The same sample was also used in a study of T cells expressing NK-cell markers. This second study notes: The cDNA for TCR beta came from 5'RACE template switching with UMIs.

This specimen was CD4+ T cells sorted from PBMCs, taken less than 13 days after vaccination. The receptors originated from a man aged 50-59 years who received an inactivated influenza vaccine.

This clonotype came up a few times. The gene calls are TRBV7-9 and TRBJ1-2, with no clear D. This CDR3 spans 12 amino acids. From germline, CDR1 is SEHNR and CDR2 FQNEAQ (reference sequence). The V and J ends lost 5 bases and 6 bases respectively, with 10 bases between them. The CDR3 sequence: CASSPWTDGYTF. The CDR3 region has the DNA TGTGCCAGCAGCCCATGGACGGATGGCTACACCTTC. Using reference TRBV7-9 and TRBJ1-2 for the parts outside the CDR3, the full variable domain is DTGVSQNPRHKITKRGQNVTFRCDPISEHNRLYWYRQTLGQGPEFLTYFQNEAQLEKSRLLSDRFSAERPKGSFSTLEIQRTEQGDSAMYLCASSPWTDGYTFGSGTRLTVV.

This clonotype came up a few times. The rearrangement links TRBV28 to TRBJ1-5; tentatively, D is TRBD1 (5 bases). The germline CDR1 and CDR2 sequences are MDHEN and SYDVKM. CDR3 length equals 13 residues. Trimming removed 6 bases at V and 6 bases at J, with 12 bases between. The CDR3 nucleotides read TGTGCCAGCAGACCTCAGGGTAGTCAGCCCCAGCATTTT. As protein: CASRPQGSQPQHF.

This chain links TRBV24-1 with TRBJ2-1; D may be TRBD1 (6 bases). The germline V gene encodes CDR1 KGHDR and CDR2 SFDVKD. CDR3 length equals 14 residues. Trimming removed 4 bases at V and 5 bases at J, with 11 bases between. The DNA of the CDR3 is TGTGCCACCAGTGACCGGACAGTACACAATGAGCAGTTCTTC. Translating it yields CATSDRTVHNEQFF.

The chain links TRBV6-1 to TRBJ2-3; 10 bases are a match to TRBD2. Germline CDR1 and CDR2: MNHNS and SASEGT. The CDR3 totals 16 residues. The J segment lost 5 bases and the V segment lost 6 bases, leaving 11 bases of the junction unmatched. DNA of the CDR3: TGTGCCAGCAGCTCCCAACCAGCGGGAGGGGTAGATACGCAGTATTTT. This gives the protein CASSSQPAGGVDTQYF.

This chain uses TRBV7-2 with TRBJ1-4; D remains unclear. The V gene's germline CDR1 is SGHTA and CDR2 FQGNSA. This CDR3 is 15 amino acids long. V was pared by 0 bases and J by 4 bases, with 9 bases between. The CDR3 reads CASSLAVGLNEKLFF. The CDR3 region has the DNA TGTGCCAGCAGCTTAGCGGTCGGACTTAATGAAAAACTGTTTTTT.

This CDR3 reads CASSSGQERNGYTF. The CDR3 DNA reads as TGTGCCAGCAGTTCCGGACAGGAACGGAATGGCTACACCTTC. The chain joins TRBV28 to TRBJ1-2; 7 positions agree with TRBD1. CDR1 is MDHEN, CDR2 SYDVKM, per germline. The CDR3 has 14 residues. V shed 4 bases, J shed 6 bases, and the junction held 8 bases outside the gene matches.

The J gene is TRBJ2-5, the V gene TRBV6-2 or TRBV6-3, with 9 bases aligning to TRBD1. This CDR3 region has 15 residues. Looked up from germline, CDR1 is MNHEY and CDR2 is SVGEGT. V was pared by 4 bases and J by 0 bases, with 3 bases of the junction left unmatched. CDR3 loop: CASSSWDRDQETQYF. The CDR3 DNA follows: TGTGCCAGCAGTTCCTGGGACAGGGACCAAGAGACCCAGTACTTC.

The CDR3 DNA reads TGTGCCAGCATTCGGCAGACGAACACCGGGGAGCTGTTTTTT. This encodes CASIRQTNTGELFF. The chain combines TRBV28 with TRBJ2-2; D not resolved. CDR3 length: 14 amino acids. Germline V CDR1 and CDR2: MDHEN, SYDVKM. V shed 7 bases and J shed 0 bases, with 9 bases lying between them.

This clonotype appeared a few times. The V call is TRBV9, the J call TRBJ2-2; tentative D call: TRBD1 (7 bases). V lost 3 bases to trimming and J lost 6 bases, with 21 bases between them. CDR1 SGDLS and CDR2 YYNGEE come from the germline V gene. The CDR3 consists of 17 residues. This CDR3 reads CASSAGGLAIPAGELFF. CDR3 nucleotide sequence: TGTGCCAGCAGCGCAGGGGGGCTAGCCATTCCCGCCGGGGAGCTGTTTTTT.

This clonotype showed up many times. V and J are TRBV20-1 and TRBJ2-1, with 7 bases aligning to TRBD1. Germline CDR1 is DFQATT and CDR2 is SNEGSKA (reference sequence). The ends lost 6 bases at V and 6 bases at J; junction bases unmatched: 11. The CDR3 contains 14 residues. The CDR3 nucleotides read TGCAGTGCCCCGAGACAGGGCTCTCGCAATGAGCAGTTCTTC. As protein: CSAPRQGSRNEQFF.

This clonotype has a count of ten or more. The chain joins TRBV20-1 to TRBJ1-5; TRBD1 might be the D (6 bases). The V and J ends lost 6 bases and 6 bases respectively, with 18 bases between them. CDR1 and CDR2 (germline): DFQATT, SNEGSKA (reference sequence). The CDR3 contains 14 residues. For the CDR3, the DNA is TGCAGTGCGACCCGAAGGGGGGGAGGTCAGCCCCAGCATTTT. It translates to CSATRRGGGQPQHF.

The chain couples TRBV7-2 to TRBJ2-5; TRBD2 agrees at 7 bases. This CDR3 region has 15 residues. Germline loops: CDR1 SGHTA, CDR2 FQGNSA. Trimming took 5 bases from V and 4 from J; bases not matched to a gene: 10. CDR3 protein: CASSPGRTRIETQYF. CDR3 nucleotide sequence: TGTGCCAGCAGCCCGGGAAGGACTAGAATAGAGACCCAGTACTTC.

This chain joins TRBV5-1 and TRBJ1-1; the D is unclear. Germline loops: CDR1 SGHRS, CDR2 YFSETQ. The ends were cut back, 0 bases at V and 1 base at J, with 7 bases in the middle. This CDR3 spans 14 amino acids. CDR3: CASSLDIPNTEAFF. As DNA, the CDR3 is TGCGCCAGCAGCTTGGACATACCGAACACTGAAGCTTTCTTT.

The chain combines TRBV4-3 with TRBJ2-1, with 8 nucleotides matching TRBD1. The V segment lost 2 bases and the J segment 7 bases; nucleotides outside the gene matches: 16. The CDR3 is made up of 18 amino acids. The germline gives CDR1 LGHNA, CDR2 YSLEER. CDR3: CASSQHALRTGRRNEQFF. In DNA, the CDR3 is TGCGCCAGCAGCCAACACGCCCTTCGGACAGGGAGGAGAAATGAGCAGTTCTTC.

CDR3 region: CATSRDSFRGPPAGANVLTF. CDR3 DNA sequence: TGTGCCACCAGCAGAGATTCTTTCAGGGGGCCCCCAGCTGGGGCCAACGTCCTGACTTTC. This chain uses TRBV15 with TRBJ2-6; TRBD1 matches 8 bases. V was clipped by 0 bases and J by 2 bases; unmatched bases: 12. This CDR3 contains 20 residues. Looked up from germline, CDR1 is LNHNV and CDR2 is YYDKDF (reference sequence).

The chain links TRBV28 to TRBJ1-4; no clear D. Germline CDR1 reads MDHEN; CDR2 reads SYDVKM. CDR3 size: 14 residues. Trimming cost V 7 bases and J 7 bases, with 16 bases left between them. CDR3 DNA: TGTGCCAGCAAGGGAAGGATGTATAGTGAAAAACTGTTTTTT. It yields the protein CASKGRMYSEKLFF. The full variable domain, its missing parts supplied by reference TRBV28 and TRBJ1-4, is DVKVTQSSRYLVKRTGEKVFLECVQDMDHENMFWYRQDPGLGLRLIYFSYDVKMKEKGDIPEGYSVSREKKERFSLILESASTNQTSMYLCASKGRMYSEKLFFGSGTQLSVL.

This clonotype was detected only a few times. The chain uses TRBV27 and TRBJ1-1; no firm D call. Germline V gene lookup returns CDR1 MNHEY and CDR2 SMNVEV (reference sequence). CDR3 length: 13 amino acids. Deletions cut 5 bases from V and 4 bases from J, with 11 bases between. CDR3: CASSTPPGTEAFF. The DNA for the CDR3 is TGTGCCAGCAGTACTCCTCCCGGCACTGAAGCTTTCTTT.

This clonotype has only a few counts. This chain joins TRBV30 and TRBJ2-2; tentative D call: TRBD2 (6 bases). The CDR3 is made up of 15 amino acids. Looked up from germline, CDR1 is GTSNPN and CDR2 is SVGIG (reference sequence). Trimming pared 4 bases from V and 4 bases from J, leaving 16 bases between. This CDR3 is CAWKFRGGGTGELFF. In DNA form, the CDR3 reads TGTGCCTGGAAATTTCGGGGAGGCGGCACCGGGGAGCTGTTTTTT.

This rearrangement joins TRBV24-1 to TRBJ2-5; D may be TRBD2 (6 bases). In germline, CDR1 is KGHDR, CDR2 SFDVKD. The germline V and J ends were trimmed by 1 base and 1 base, with 9 bases remaining between them. CDR3 length: 15 residues. CDR3 amino acids: CATSDFTGSQETQYF. CDR3 DNA: TGTGCCACCAGTGATTTTACCGGGAGCCAAGAGACCCAGTACTTC.

The gene calls are TRBV28 and TRBJ1-6, with TRBD1 identical over 7 bases. The germline V gene encodes CDR1 MDHEN and CDR2 SYDVKM. This CDR3 spans 16 amino acids. V dropped 5 bases and J dropped 5; count of bases not matched to a gene: 9. CDR3 coding DNA: TGTGCCAGCAGTCCCGGACAGGCTACTAATAATTCACCCCTCCACTTT. Protein product: CASSPGQATNNSPLHF.

The chain joins TRBV28 to TRBJ2-5, with TRBD1 matching over 9 bases. Unmatched junction bases numbered 8, after V lost 6 bases and J lost 6 bases. The CDR3 runs to 14 residues. Looked up from germline, CDR1 is MDHEN and CDR2 is SYDVKM. Here the CDR3 DNA reads TGTGCCAGCAGGAAAACAGGGGGCGCGAAGACCCAGTACTTC. Its translation: CASRKTGGAKTQYF. Combining the CDR3 with reference TRBV28 and TRBJ2-5 gives the whole variable domain DVKVTQSSRYLVKRTGEKVFLECVQDMDHENMFWYRQDPGLGLRLIYFSYDVKMKEKGDIPEGYSVSREKKERFSLILESASTNQTSMYLCASRKTGGAKTQYFGPGTRLLVL.

The chain joins TRBV7-8 to TRBJ1-6, with TRBD1 identical over 8 bases. In germline, CDR1 is SGHVS, CDR2 FQNEAQ. The CDR3 contains 14 residues. With V trimmed by 0 bases and J by 10 bases, 2 bases remained unmatched. The CDR3 protein is CASSLARTGSPLHF. DNA for the CDR3: TGTGCCAGCAGCTTAGCGAGGACAGGGTCACCCCTCCACTTT.

This clonotype was detected ten times or more. The chain carries TRBV20-1 and TRBJ2-7, with 8 bases identical to TRBD1. V dropped 2 bases and J dropped 3; count of bases not matched to a gene: 3. Germline CDR1 reads DFQATT; CDR2 reads SNEGSKA (reference sequence). This CDR3 spans 13 amino acids. CDR3 sequence: CSARSDRGYEQYF. The CDR3 DNA sequence: TGCAGTGCTAGATCCGACAGGGGCTACGAGCAGTACTTC.

J is TRBJ1-5 and V is TRBV5-5; TRBD1 agrees at 8 bases. V was pared by 4 bases and J by 4 bases, with 7 bases of the junction left unmatched. There are 15 residues in the CDR3. The germline CDR1 and CDR2 sequences are SGHKS and YYEKEE (reference sequence). The CDR3 protein is CASSRETGVNQPQHF. Here the CDR3 DNA reads TGTGCCAGCAGCAGAGAGACAGGGGTTAATCAGCCCCAGCATTTT.

This clonotype was detected only a few times. CDR3 DNA: TGTGCCAGCAGCGTCACAGGGGTGGGGCCGGCCGGGGAGCTGTTTTTT. It encodes CASSVTGVGPAGELFF. This chain uses TRBV9 with TRBJ2-2, with 7 bases fitting TRBD1. CDR3 length: 16 residues. Germline CDR1 reads SGDLS; CDR2 reads YYNGEE. V shed 2 bases, J shed 6 bases, and the junction held 10 bases outside the gene matches.

V and J are TRBV9 and TRBJ2-5, with D maybe TRBD1 (5 bases). Germline V gene sequence: CDR1 SGDLS, CDR2 YYNGEE. This CDR3 is 16 amino acids long. Trimming shortened V by 1 base and J by 2 bases, and 15 bases separated the two germline ends. As DNA, the CDR3 is TGTGCCAGCAGCGTATGGGGCCTCGAGAGGCAAGAGACCCAGTACTTC. It specifies CASSVWGLERQETQYF.